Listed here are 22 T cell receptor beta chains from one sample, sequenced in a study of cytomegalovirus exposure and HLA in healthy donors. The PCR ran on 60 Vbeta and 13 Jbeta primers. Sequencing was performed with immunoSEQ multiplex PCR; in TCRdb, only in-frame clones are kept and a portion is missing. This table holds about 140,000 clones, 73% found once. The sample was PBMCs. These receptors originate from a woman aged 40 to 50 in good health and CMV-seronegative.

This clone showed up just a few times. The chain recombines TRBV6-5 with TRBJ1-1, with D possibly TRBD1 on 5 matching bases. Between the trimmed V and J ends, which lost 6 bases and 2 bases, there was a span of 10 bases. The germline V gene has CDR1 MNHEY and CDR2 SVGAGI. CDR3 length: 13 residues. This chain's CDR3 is CASSRALNTEAFF. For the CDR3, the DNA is TGTGCCAGCAGCAGGGCTCTCAACACTGAAGCTTTCTTT.

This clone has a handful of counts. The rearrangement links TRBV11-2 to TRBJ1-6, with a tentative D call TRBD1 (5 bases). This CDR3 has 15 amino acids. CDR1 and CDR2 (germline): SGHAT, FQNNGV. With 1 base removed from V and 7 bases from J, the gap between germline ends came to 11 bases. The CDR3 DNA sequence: TGTGCCAGCAGCTTAGGGACGCAGGGAAATTCACCCCTCCACTTT. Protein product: CASSLGTQGNSPLHF.

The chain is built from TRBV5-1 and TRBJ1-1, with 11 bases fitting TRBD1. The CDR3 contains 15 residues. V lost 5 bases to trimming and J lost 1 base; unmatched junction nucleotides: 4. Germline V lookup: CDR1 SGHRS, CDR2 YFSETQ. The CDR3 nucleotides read TGCGCCAGCAGGTCGGGACAGGGGGGGAACACTGAAGCTTTCTTT. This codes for CASRSGQGGNTEAFF.

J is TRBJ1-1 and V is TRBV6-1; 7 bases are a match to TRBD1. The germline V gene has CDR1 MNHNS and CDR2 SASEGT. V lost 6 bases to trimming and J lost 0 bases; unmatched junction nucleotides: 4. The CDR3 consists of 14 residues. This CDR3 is CASRIGTVNTEAFF. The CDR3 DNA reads TGTGCCAGCAGAATAGGGACAGTGAACACTGAAGCTTTCTTT.

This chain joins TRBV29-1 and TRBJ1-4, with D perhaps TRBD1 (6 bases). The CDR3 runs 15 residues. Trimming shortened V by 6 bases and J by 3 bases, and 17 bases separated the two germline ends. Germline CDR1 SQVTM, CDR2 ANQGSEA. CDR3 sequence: CSVATGGMANEKLFF. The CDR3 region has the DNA TGCAGCGTAGCGACAGGCGGTATGGCTAATGAAAAACTGTTTTTT.

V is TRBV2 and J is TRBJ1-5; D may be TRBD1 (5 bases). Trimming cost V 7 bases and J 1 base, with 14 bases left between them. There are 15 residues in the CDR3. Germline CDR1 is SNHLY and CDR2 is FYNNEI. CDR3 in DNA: TGTGCCAGCAATAGGGACTTTGCGAGCAATCAGCCCCAGCATTTT. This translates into CASNRDFASNQPQHF.

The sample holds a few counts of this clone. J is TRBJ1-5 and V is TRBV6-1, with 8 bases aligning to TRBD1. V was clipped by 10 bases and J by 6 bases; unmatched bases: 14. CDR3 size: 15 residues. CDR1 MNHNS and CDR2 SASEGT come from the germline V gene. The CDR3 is CATRDRLSLIQPQHF. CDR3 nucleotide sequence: TGTGCCACACGGGACAGGCTTTCGTTAATTCAGCCCCAGCATTTT.

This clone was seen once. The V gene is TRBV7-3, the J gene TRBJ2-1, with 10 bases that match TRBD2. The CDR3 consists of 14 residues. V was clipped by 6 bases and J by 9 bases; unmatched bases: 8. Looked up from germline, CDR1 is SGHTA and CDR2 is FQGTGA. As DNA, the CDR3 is TGTGCCAGCAGGCCGAGCGGGGGGGCGGGTGAGCAGTTCTTC. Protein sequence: CASRPSGGAGEQFF.

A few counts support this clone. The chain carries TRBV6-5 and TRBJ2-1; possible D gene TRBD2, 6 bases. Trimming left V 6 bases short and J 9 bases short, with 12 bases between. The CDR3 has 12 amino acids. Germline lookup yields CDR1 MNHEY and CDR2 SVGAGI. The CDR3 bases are TGTGCCAGCAGCCAGATGGGGGGTGAGCAGTTCTTC. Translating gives CASSQMGGEQFF.

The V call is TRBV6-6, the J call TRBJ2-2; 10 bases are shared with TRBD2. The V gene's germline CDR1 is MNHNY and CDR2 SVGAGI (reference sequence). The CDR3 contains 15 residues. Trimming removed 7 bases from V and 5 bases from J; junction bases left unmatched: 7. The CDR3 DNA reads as TGTGCCAGCAACAGACTAGCGGGTTTTACCGGGGAGCTGTTTTTT. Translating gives CASNRLAGFTGELFF.

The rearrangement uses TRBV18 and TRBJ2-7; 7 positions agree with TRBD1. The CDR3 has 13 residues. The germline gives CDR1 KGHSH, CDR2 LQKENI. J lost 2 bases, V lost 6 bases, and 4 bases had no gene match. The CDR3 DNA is TGTGCCAGCTCGGGGACAGAACCCTACGAGCAGTACTTC. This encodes CASSGTEPYEQYF.

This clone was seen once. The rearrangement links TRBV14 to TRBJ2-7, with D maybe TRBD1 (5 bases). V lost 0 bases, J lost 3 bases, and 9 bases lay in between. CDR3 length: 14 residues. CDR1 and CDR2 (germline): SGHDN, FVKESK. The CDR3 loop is CASSQDWGDYEQYF. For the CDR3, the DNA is TGTGCCAGCAGCCAAGATTGGGGCGACTACGAGCAGTACTTC.

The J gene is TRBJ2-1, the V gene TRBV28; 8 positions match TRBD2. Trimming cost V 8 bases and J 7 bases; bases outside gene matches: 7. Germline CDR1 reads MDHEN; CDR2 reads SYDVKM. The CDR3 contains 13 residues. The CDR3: CASSTSGPNEQFF. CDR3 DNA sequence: TGTGCCAGCTCCACTAGCGGTCCTAATGAGCAGTTCTTC.

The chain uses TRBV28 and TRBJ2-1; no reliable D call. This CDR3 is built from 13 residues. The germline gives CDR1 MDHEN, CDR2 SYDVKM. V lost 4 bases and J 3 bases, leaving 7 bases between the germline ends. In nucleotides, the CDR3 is TGTGCCAGCAGTTCGCCAGGCTACAATGAGCAGTTCTTC. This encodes CASSSPGYNEQFF. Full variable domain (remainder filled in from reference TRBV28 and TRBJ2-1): DVKVTQSSRYLVKRTGEKVFLECVQDMDHENMFWYRQDPGLGLRLIYFSYDVKMKEKGDIPEGYSVSREKKERFSLILESASTNQTSMYLCASSSPGYNEQFFGPGTRLTVL.

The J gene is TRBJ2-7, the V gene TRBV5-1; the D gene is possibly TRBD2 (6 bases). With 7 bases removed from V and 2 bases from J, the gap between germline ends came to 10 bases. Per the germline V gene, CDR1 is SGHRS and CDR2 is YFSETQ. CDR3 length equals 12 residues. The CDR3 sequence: CASPPGAYEQYF. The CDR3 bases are TGCGCCAGCCCTCCGGGGGCCTACGAGCAGTACTTC.

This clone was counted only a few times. The CDR3 nucleotides are TGTGCCAGCAGTACCACAGGGGGCGGGGGCACTGAAGCTTTCTTT. This translates into CASSTTGGGGTEAFF. The chain employs TRBV28 and TRBJ1-1; 9 nucleotides agree with TRBD1. V shed 5 bases and J 4 bases; nucleotides not matched to a gene: 8. The CDR3 has 15 residues. CDR1 is MDHEN, CDR2 SYDVKM, per germline.

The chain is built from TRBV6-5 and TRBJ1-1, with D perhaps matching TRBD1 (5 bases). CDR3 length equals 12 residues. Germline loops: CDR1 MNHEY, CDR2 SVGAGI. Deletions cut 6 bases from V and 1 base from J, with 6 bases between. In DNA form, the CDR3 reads TGTGCCAGCAGGACAGAGAACACTGAAGCTTTCTTT. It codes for CASRTENTEAFF.

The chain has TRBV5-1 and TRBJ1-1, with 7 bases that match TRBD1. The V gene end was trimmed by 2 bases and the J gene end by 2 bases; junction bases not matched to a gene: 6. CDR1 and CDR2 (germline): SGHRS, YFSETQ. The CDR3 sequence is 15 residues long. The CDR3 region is CASSFQGQSNTEAFF. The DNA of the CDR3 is TGCGCCAGCAGCTTCCAGGGACAGAGCAACACTGAAGCTTTCTTT.

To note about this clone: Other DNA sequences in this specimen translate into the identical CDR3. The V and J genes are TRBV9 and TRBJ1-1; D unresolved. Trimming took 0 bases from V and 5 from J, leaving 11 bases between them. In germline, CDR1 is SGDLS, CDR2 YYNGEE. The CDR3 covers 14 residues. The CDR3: CASSVGGVGTEAFF. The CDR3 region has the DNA TGTGCCAGCAGCGTAGGAGGCGTAGGTACTGAAGCTTTCTTT.

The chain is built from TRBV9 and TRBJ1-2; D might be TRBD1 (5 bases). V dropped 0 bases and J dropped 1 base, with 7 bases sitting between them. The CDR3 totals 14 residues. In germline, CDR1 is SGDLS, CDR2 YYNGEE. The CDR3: CASSVADNNYGYTF. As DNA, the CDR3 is TGTGCCAGCAGCGTAGCGGACAATAACTATGGCTACACCTTC.

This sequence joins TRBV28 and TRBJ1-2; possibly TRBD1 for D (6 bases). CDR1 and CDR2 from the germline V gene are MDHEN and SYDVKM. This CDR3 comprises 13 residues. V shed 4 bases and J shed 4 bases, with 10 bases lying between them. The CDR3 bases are TGTGCCAGCAGTTCACAGGGTGGCTATGGCTACACCTTC. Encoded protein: CASSSQGGYGYTF.

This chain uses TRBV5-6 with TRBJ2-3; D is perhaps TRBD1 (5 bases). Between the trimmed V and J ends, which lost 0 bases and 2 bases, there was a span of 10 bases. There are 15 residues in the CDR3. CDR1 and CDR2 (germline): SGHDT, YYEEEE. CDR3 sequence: CASSLVLRVTDTQYF. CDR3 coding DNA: TGTGCCAGCAGCTTGGTTCTCAGGGTCACAGATACGCAGTATTTT.